This T cell receptor beta chain was sequenced in a study of cytomegalovirus exposure and HLA in healthy donors (dated by TCRdb to the late 2010s). For the wider study: An earlier analysis of approximately 640 of the donors reported more than 250 Gb of sequence data and approximately 110 million unique TCR beta sequences from 150 million to 200 million T cells. The aim of the study was to test whether cataloging public T cell receptors could identify signatures of past pathogen exposure. The later analysis used no new phenotypic data to find candidate immune exposures, relying instead on TCR beta sequences and their occurrence across donors. Donor age, sex, ethnicity and CMV serostatus were compiled alongside the repertoire data. To decide whether each TCR beta V gene segment behaved as functional or pseudogenic, an earlier analysis of fewer than 750 of the donors relied on high-throughput TCR beta sequencing. HLA typing covered class I and class II loci at four-digit resolution. Using immunosequencing, the study profiled T cell repertoires from 666 subjects and related those repertoires to cytomegalovirus serostatus. The study combined high-throughput TCR immunosequencing, statistical association of individual TCRs with disease status, and machine learning to predict cytomegalovirus infection status. Of the 300 to 400 genotyped donors, about 80% fell in the genetic ancestry cluster associated with self-reported Caucasian donors. Among about 400 genotyped donors of the cohort, an average of about 220,000 unique TCR beta nucleotide sequences was sequenced per donor, of which about 18% were non-productive. About 320 gigabases of sequencing data and roughly 90 million unique TCR sequences were included in an early release covering several hundred HLA-typed donors. Because of strong linkage in the cohort, 5 or 6 DR-DQ haplotypes were treated as single units for association and clustering. Every discovery cohort repertoire had been produced on one sequencing platform. A separate validation cohort of roughly 130 different subjects was used in addition to the roughly 720-subject first cohort. A later analysis re-analyzed previously published TCR beta repertoires from 660 or so donors and added high-resolution HLA genotyping to study TCR occurrence patterns. Typing coverage varied by locus: about 620-640 donors for A, B, C, DRB1 and DQB1; roughly 560 for DQA1; about 600 for DPA1; some 470 for DPB1. Genome-wide SNP genotypes for about 65% of the roughly 700 donors were used in a later genetic analysis, which treated that subset as a discovery cohort.

The full study reports these points: A group of highly shared sequence variants was considered likely to be a technical artifact of the sequencing pipeline. Compared with equally common non-associated chains, HLA-associated TCR beta chains in a later analysis were more clonally expanded and had lower generation probabilities. According to a later genetic analysis, donors in an Asian-associated ancestry cluster had fewer N-insertions in productive TCRs than the approximately 700-donor mean. While some public TCRs were present in many individuals, most TCR sequences turned up only very rarely across donors. Because HLA typing was missing for some donors at each locus, association tests included only the typed subset. It was suggested by the authors that the approach could potentially be generalized to other disease states and immunological phenotypes. A further reported finding was that TCR beta sequences accurately predicted the HLA-A and HLA-B alleles for most subjects in the first cohort. In an earlier analysis of about 600 of the donors, most TCR beta V segments appeared in productive rearrangements about 87% or about 30% of the time, broadly matching IMGT annotations. Sequencing depth was assumed to be roughly uniform across donors in the presence/absence analyses, though that assumption may not hold. Specific HLA alleles were associated with over 15,000 TCR beta sequences at a false discovery rate of 0.05 in a later analysis. The study gave a list of about 160 TCR beta chains associated with cytomegalovirus. In a later genetic analysis, a missense DCLRE1C variant was associated with V-gene and J-gene trimming of TCR beta chains, and the association was replicated in an independent cohort. A later analysis found that most CMV-associated TCR beta chains appeared HLA-restricted, with HLA associations seemingly driven largely by CMV exposure. In vitro tests confirmed that a few of the cytomegalovirus-associated TCR beta chains recognize cytomegalovirus antigens. CMV serostatus was the only immune exposure information available for the cohort. Several of the top co-occurrence clusters appeared to be linked to parvovirus B19, influenza, CMV and Epstein-Barr virus, according to a later analysis. Approximately 16 rarely observed V segments, including chromosome 9 orphons, were excluded from the earlier analysis of about 600 of the donors because counts were too low. In a later analysis, TCR association rates were found to vary across HLA loci, with the most associated TCRs seen for DRB1 alleles and the fewest for HLA-C alleles. Correlated functional status among segregating V segments might be attributable to linkage disequilibrium, but an unknown experimental factor could not be ruled out. The classifier was reported to diagnose cytomegalovirus status with high specificity and sensitivity in both the original and validation cohorts. The cohort was sequenced for TCR beta chains only, and without alpha or paired-chain data the features that could be detected were limited. When HLA alleles, especially DR and DQ, strongly co-occurred, attributing TCR associations to individual alleles was difficult.

The library came from the immunoSEQ multiplex PCR assay. A mixture of 60 forward primers for TCR Vbeta segments and 13 reverse primers for TCR Jbeta segments was used in the multiplex PCR. The CDR3 region of rearranged TCR beta genes was amplified from genomic DNA with a multiplex PCR assay. The Illumina HiSeq System was used to sequence the amplified TCR beta libraries as 87-base-pair reads. As for how the authors treated the data: In a later analysis, some 80 million unique TCR beta chains were counted across the approximately 620 repertoires, and about 10 million of these chains were shared by at least two donors. A nearest-neighbor algorithm error-corrected the raw reads and collapsed the reads into unique sequences, merging closely related sequences to remove PCR and sequencing errors. Alignment of CDR3 sequences to IMGT reference sequences was used to assign V, D and J gene segments. For a sequence to be retained, at least a six-nucleotide match to both a V gene segment and a J gene segment was required. A rearrangement was called productive if the CDR3 had no stop codons and remained in frame with V and J, and every other rearrangement was called non-productive. CDR3 was defined by IMGT convention, running from the second conserved V-encoded cysteine to the conserved J-encoded phenylalanine. The earlier analysis of 550 to 650 of the donors excluded any sequence lacking an unambiguous match to a single V gene segment. In an earlier analysis of several hundred of the donors, V segments were called functional above 56.7% productive rearrangements and were called segregating when the between-donor standard deviation exceeded 5%. A statistical classification framework was developed to diagnose cytomegalovirus status using the catalog of TCR beta chain sequences. V and J gene assignment, in a later analysis, came from comparing TCR nucleotide sequences with IMGT/GENE-DB human TR gene sequences. A later analysis assigned CDR3 sequences and most-parsimonious VDJ recombination scenarios with the TCRdist pipeline. In a later analysis, each TCR beta chain was defined by its CDR3 amino acid sequence together with its V-gene family, and reads without a unique V-gene family were excluded. As a way to deal with suspected cross-contamination and a sequencing artifact, a later analysis dropped under 600 nucleotide sequences that were highly shared and had low generation probability. In a later analysis, a clonal expansion index was calculated for each public chain from normalized within-repertoire ranks of inferred template counts. In a later analysis, generation probabilities were computed with a VDJ recombination model fitted to out-of-frame rearrangements, and the resulting probabilities were checked against IGoR. A later analysis scored TCR-TCR, TCR-HLA and TCR-CMV co-occurrence with hypergeometric tests, applying a repertoire-size bias correction to TCR pairs. A later analysis estimated false discovery rates by permuting HLA or CMV assignments 20 times. In a later analysis, co-occurring TCRs were grouped using DBSCAN, with TCRdist sequence similarity added in when clustering inside HLA-allele-positive subsets. Repertoires with fewer than 30,000 or more than 120,000 public chains were left out of co-occurrence clustering, as were about five repertoires with anomalous nucleotide sharing. TCRdb obtained this table from immuneACCESS and retained in-frame rearrangements with V and J assigned. These tables miss some clones; where compared with another copy, unresolved V genes account for less than half of the shortfall, and the remainder is unexplained. V and J calls and clone size follow that table, whereas D and trimming were derived from the DNA. This sample has around 200,000 clones in its table, and over 60% of those were observed once. The ten largest clones represent about a sixth of the sample.

Of note for this clone: Its antigen is unknown. No per-base quality is available; no much larger clone lies one base away.

In total, more than 500 healthy bone marrow donors made up the cohort. Cohort members were all nominally healthy when sampled, although unrecorded immune exposures were likely present. The donor was CMV seronegative and belonged to the group of 380 or so seronegative cohort members. A peripheral blood sample was provided by each donor, and peripheral blood mononuclear cells were used for TCR beta sequencing. Genomic DNA extraction from the blood cell samples was performed with the Qiagen DNeasy Blood Extraction Kit. The sequence derives from a middle-aged man in good health and CMV-seronegative. The specimen sequenced was PBMCs.

At the DNA level, the sequence is TGTGCCAGCAGTGAAGGCGGGTTGGGGACTAGTTACGGAGAGACCCAGTACTTC. Translation gives CASSEGGLGTSYGETQYF. The sequence links TRBV2 to TRBJ2-5; 8 nucleotides in the junction match TRBD2. Trimming takes 1 base off V and 4 bases off J; junction bases not matched to a gene: 14. The cysteine opens and the phenylalanine closes a CDR3 of 18 amino acids. Just CDR3 DNA is preserved here, 54 bases in frame from base 1. The germline V gene encodes CDR1 SNHLY and CDR2 FYNNEI.